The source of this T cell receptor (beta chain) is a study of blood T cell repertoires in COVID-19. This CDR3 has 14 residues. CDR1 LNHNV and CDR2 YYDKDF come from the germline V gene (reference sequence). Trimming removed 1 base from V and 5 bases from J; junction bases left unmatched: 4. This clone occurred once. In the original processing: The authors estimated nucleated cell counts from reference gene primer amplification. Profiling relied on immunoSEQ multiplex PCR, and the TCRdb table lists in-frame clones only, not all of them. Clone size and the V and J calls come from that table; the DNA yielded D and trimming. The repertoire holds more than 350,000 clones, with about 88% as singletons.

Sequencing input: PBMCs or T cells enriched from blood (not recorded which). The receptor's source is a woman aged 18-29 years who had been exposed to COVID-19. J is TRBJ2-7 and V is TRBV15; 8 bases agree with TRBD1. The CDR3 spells CATSRAGQGNEQYF. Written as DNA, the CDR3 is TGTGCCACCAGCAGAGCTGGACAGGGCAACGAGCAGTACTTC. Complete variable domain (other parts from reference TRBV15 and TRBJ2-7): DAMVIQNPRYQVTQFGKPVTLSCSQTLNHNVMYWYQQKSSQAPKLLFHYYDKDFNNEADTPDNFQSRRPNTSFCFLDIRSPGLGDTAMYLCATSRAGQGNEQYFGPGTRLTVT.